This TCR beta chain was recovered during a study of shared clonotypes between healthy human individuals. The CDR3 has 12 amino acids. Germline V lookup: CDR1 MNHEY, CDR2 SMNVEV (reference sequence). The V end was cut by 8 bases, the J end by 0 bases, with 7 bases between. A deep-level run was used for the assay. It was across several immunoSEQ plates that each subset's genomic DNA was evenly split. Sequencing on ten immunoSEQ deep assay plates was performed for unsorted PBMC DNA. Original data processing: Filtering differed because ImmunoSEQ produced junction-only sequences that carried no quality scores. Measured with immunoSEQ multiplex PCR; TCRdb has only the in-frame clones, and not every one. V, J and clone size are taken as reported in that table, and D and trimming were inferred from the DNA itself. Altogether hundreds of thousands of clones are present, around three quarters being singletons, with the ten largest covering about 11%.

This sequence originates from a woman aged 40 to 55 in good health. Some clones in this sample may be carry-over from other donors' samples. The J gene is TRBJ1-1, the V gene TRBV27, with D possibly matching TRBD1 (6 bases). What was sequenced was PBMCs. The CDR3, as DNA: TGTGCCAGCGGACAGATGAACACTGAAGCTTTCTTT. It encodes CASGQMNTEAFF.